This T cell receptor (beta chain) derives from a study of T cells expressing NK-cell markers. Study-level results: Six or seven donors carried dominant NKG2C+ clonotypes that made up roughly 1.0-7.0% of their CD8+ T cells.

This CDR3 spans 13 amino acids. 5'RACE template switching with UMIs produced the TCR beta cDNA. TCRdb re-called the 5' RACE reads; every CDR3 protein appears as one record, without DNA. The listing records 350,000 to 500,000 distinct CDR3 sequences. Remarks on this clonotype: Its antigen is unidentified.

Material: blood T cells: a sorted CD56 or NKG2C T cell subset, CD4+ or CD8+ T cells, or bulk PBMC T cells (not recorded which). V and J are TRBV12-3 or TRBV12-4 and TRBJ2-5; the TRBD2 assignment by TCRdb is unverifiable without DNA. This clonotype was obtained from a woman aged 18-69 years in good health. CDR3 sequence: CASSFKRIETQYF.